This record concerns one T cell receptor (beta chain) sequence. Its antigen is not identified. The sample is drawn from a study of regulatory T cells in long-lasting Graves disease. The TCR beta library used iRepertoire HTBI primers with Arm-PCR amplification of CDR3. Using its own MiXCR run on the multiplex PCR reads, TCRdb lists one record per CDR3 protein. The sample carries 420,000 or so distinct CDR3 sequences, roughly 17% recorded once. Whole-study findings and limits: Few sampled subjects may have lowered accuracy.

The trim removed 4 bases at V and 0 bases at J, leaving 8 bases unmatched. CDR1 is SGHRS, CDR2 YFSETQ, per germline. This CDR3 is 18 amino acids long. The time point was: newly diagnosed GD, antithyroid drugs for less than 3 months. PBMCs provided the RNA from which the TCR library was made. This same sample was also taken into another study, of T cells in Graves' hyperthyroidism and ophthalmopathy. This second study says: Patients aged 18 to 65 had newly diagnosed hyperthyroidism lasting under 2 months.

The V and J genes are TRBV5-1 and TRBJ2-6; TRBD1 aligns across 9 bases. The source was peripheral blood mononuclear cells (PBMCs), collected at new diagnosis, from a patient treated with antithyroid drugs. The sequence was collected from a woman aged 18-35 years with Graves disease. The CDR3 nucleotides are TGCGCCAGCAGCCCAAGGACAGGGGAGAGCTCTGGGGCCAACGTCCTGACTTTC. Its translation: CASSPRTGESSGANVLTF. Full variable domain (remainder filled in from reference TRBV5-1 and TRBJ2-6): KAGVTQTPRYLIKTRGQQVTLSCSPISGHRSVSWYQQTPGQGLQFLFEYFSETQRNKGNFPGRFSGRQFSNSRSEMNVSTLELGDSALYLCASSPRTGESSGANVLTFGAGSRLTVL.